This TCR beta chain was recorded in a study of T cell repertoires in cytomegalovirus infection (dated by TCRdb to about 2019). For the study in its entirety: The HLA type of each donor mattered for the analysis, because public TCR beta signatures pointed to carriage of CMV infection along with the matching HLA type. Overall study outcomes, separate from this receptor: The ex vivo response was dominated by HLA-C-restricted CMV-specific TCR beta clonotypes, and the single most frequent clonotype in two of eight donors was supplied by these HLA-C-restricted clonotypes. In both this cohort and an independent roughly 330-donor cohort, the cumulative frequency of public TCR beta family members distinguished carriers of CMV infection plus the relevant HLA type.

There are 14 amino acids in the CDR3, from cysteine to phenylalanine inclusive. The CDR3 DNA has 42 bases and is translated from base 1. Deletion took 3 bases off V and 5 bases off J, with a span of 16 bases between the germline ends. From the germline V gene (reference sequence), CDR1 is DFQATT and CDR2 is SNEGSKA. Worth noting for this clonotype: Its antigen specificity is not known. No quality values exist for individual bases; no much larger clone is one base distant.

Sequenced using an Illumina HiSeq 1500. TCRdb reanalyzed the raw reads on its own, using fastp at Q25 for trimming and MiXCR for clone calling, and kept in-frame beta chains. Each CDR3 protein appears once, grouped with its most common genes and DNA. The sample yields fewer than 300,000 distinct CDR3 sequences; 20% to 30% were counted once. About 15% of the sample is held by the ten biggest clonotypes. The chain is encoded by TRBV20-1 joined to TRBJ2-5, with the D segment identity uncertain. This TCR was sampled from a human donor in good health (CMV status not recorded). Some clones in this sample may be carry-over from other donors' samples. Source material: PBMCs. Here is the DNA: TGCAGTGCTAGTCTCCTAGTAGTTGCGGAGACCCAGTACTTC. Its translation is CSASLLVVAETQYF.